A single sample gave rise to the 20 T cell receptor beta chains below, sequenced in a study of shared clonotypes between healthy human individuals. Measured with immunoSEQ multiplex PCR; TCRdb has only the in-frame clones, and not every one. The sample consists of over 800,000 clones, around 92% of them appearing once. CD45RO-negative CD8 cells positively selected for CCR7 made up the naive population, which excluded terminally differentiated effector memory CD45RA+ cells. Sequencing was done on a sample of naive CD8+ T cells sorted from blood. The receptors derive from a man aged 30-40 years in good health.

The count of this clone is one. The CDR3 loop reads CASSPPISRVGEQYF. The CDR3 DNA reads TGTGCCAGCAGCCCTCCCATTTCCAGGGTTGGCGAGCAGTACTTC. This chain connects TRBV7-9 to TRBJ2-7; D is perhaps TRBD1 (5 bases). The V gene's germline CDR1 is SEHNR and CDR2 FQNEAQ (reference sequence). V was trimmed by 5 bases and J by 6 bases, leaving 20 bases between them. The CDR3 length is 15 residues. Based on the CDR3 plus reference TRBV7-9 and TRBJ2-7, the full variable domain is DTGVSQNPRHKITKRGQNVTFRCDPISEHNRLYWYRQTLGQGPEFLTYFQNEAQLEKSRLLSDRFSAERPKGSFSTLEIQRTEQGDSAMYLCASSPPISRVGEQYFGPGTRLTVT.

The chain uses TRBV2 and TRBJ1-4; a possible D gene is TRBD1 (6 bases). The CDR3 is 12 amino acids. The germline V and J ends were trimmed by 11 bases and 4 bases, with 11 bases remaining between them. From germline, CDR1 is SNHLY and CDR2 FYNNEI. The CDR3 DNA is TGTGCCCGACAGGATGGTAATGAAAAACTGTTTTTT. The encoded protein is CARQDGNEKLFF.

The CDR3 DNA reads TGCGCCAGCAGCTTGGCCCCTGAGCGGGCAAGCTCCTACAATGAGCAGTTCTTC. Residues: CASSLAPERASSYNEQFF. The chain carries TRBV5-1 and TRBJ2-1; TRBD2 is a possible D gene (6 bases). Trimming pared 0 bases from V and 0 bases from J, leaving 16 bases between. The V gene's germline CDR1 is SGHRS and CDR2 YFSETQ. The CDR3 covers 18 residues.

The chain links TRBV7-2 to TRBJ2-1; D gene unclear. The germline CDR1 and CDR2 sequences are SGHTA and FQGNSA. V was clipped by 0 bases and J by 8 bases, with 5 bases between them. The length of the CDR3 is 12 residues. CDR3 loop: CASSLASYEQFF. CDR3 coding DNA: TGTGCCAGCAGCTTAGCCAGCTATGAGCAGTTCTTC.

V usage is TRBV21-1 and J usage is TRBJ2-2. TRBV21-1 is reported as a pseudogene. CDR3 length equals 15 residues. CDR3 DNA: TGTGCCAGCAGCAAAGAAGGCCCGAACACCGGGGAGCTGTTTTTT. The encoded protein is CASSKEGPNTGELFF.

This chain connects TRBV11-3 to TRBJ1-1; no clear D gene. V lost 1 base to trimming and J lost 5 bases, with 8 bases between them. Germline values: CDR1 SGHNT, CDR2 YENEEA. The CDR3 runs to 13 residues. CDR3 loop: CASSLVYGTEAFF. Here the CDR3 DNA reads TGTGCCAGCAGCTTAGTTTACGGGACTGAAGCTTTCTTT. Complete variable domain (other parts from reference TRBV11-3 and TRBJ1-1): EAGVVQSPRYKIIEKKQPVAFWCNPISGHNTLYWYLQNLGQGPELLIRYENEEAVDDSQLPKDRFSAERLKGVDSTLKIQPAELGDSAVYLCASSLVYGTEAFFGQGTRLTVV.

The chain is built from TRBV7-8 and TRBJ1-1; D remains unclear. From germline, CDR1 is SGHVS and CDR2 FQNEAQ. This CDR3 contains 15 residues. V lost 3 bases to trimming and J lost 5 bases, with 16 bases between them. This CDR3 reads CASSFGVYSGTEAFF. CDR3 nucleotides: TGTGCCAGCAGCTTCGGGGTTTATTCGGGGACTGAAGCTTTCTTT.

The V gene is TRBV27, the J gene TRBJ1-1; D gene uncertain. The CDR3 spans 13 residues. Trimming took off 3 bases at V and 1 base at J, with 6 bases between the two ends. CDR1 and CDR2 from the germline V gene are MNHEY and SMNVEV (reference sequence). The CDR3 here is CASSLAKNTEAFF. The CDR3 coding sequence is TGTGCCAGCAGTTTGGCAAAGAACACTGAAGCTTTCTTT.

CDR3 nucleotide sequence: TGTGCCAGCAGTGATCGCACAACTTTGGGGTCACCCAATGAGCAGTTCTTC. This translates into CASSDRTTLGSPNEQFF. The chain is built from TRBV25-1 and TRBJ2-1; D gene unclear. This CDR3 comprises 17 residues. Germline lookup yields CDR1 MGHDK and CDR2 SYGVNS. The germline V and J ends were trimmed by 3 bases and 6 bases, with 21 bases remaining between them. The full variable domain, completed using reference TRBV25-1 and TRBJ2-1, is EADIYQTPRYLVIGTGKKITLECSQTMGHDKMYWYQQDPGMELHLIHYSYGVNSTEKGDLSSESTVSRIRTEHFPLTLESARPSHTSQYLCASSDRTTLGSPNEQFFGPGTRLTVL.

V gene TRBV5-1 combines with J gene TRBJ2-1; 11 nucleotides line up with TRBD2. Unmatched junction bases numbered 9, after V lost 6 bases and J lost 7 bases. The CDR3 has 15 residues. Germline-derived CDR1 and CDR2 are SGHRS and YFSETQ. This chain's CDR3 is CASNIAGGPGNEQFF. CDR3 DNA: TGCGCCAGCAACATAGCGGGAGGGCCGGGTAATGAGCAGTTCTTC.

The J gene is TRBJ1-5, the V gene TRBV27; D not resolved. This CDR3 is built from 14 residues. Germline V gives CDR1 MNHEY, CDR2 SMNVEV (reference sequence). The V and J ends lost 6 bases and 4 bases respectively, with 13 bases between them. DNA for the CDR3: TGTGCCAGCAGCCAAAATGGGCCGAATCAGCCCCAGCATTTT. It is translated as CASSQNGPNQPQHF.

This clone was seen a single time. The chain couples TRBV29-1 to TRBJ2-1; D perhaps matches TRBD2 (5 bases). The germline V and J ends were trimmed by 3 bases and 0 bases, with 12 bases remaining between them. The CDR3 loop spans 15 amino acids. The V gene's germline CDR1 is SQVTM and CDR2 ANQGSEA. This CDR3 reads CSVEELGSSYNEQFF. The CDR3 DNA reads as TGCAGCGTTGAGGAACTAGGCTCCTCCTACAATGAGCAGTTCTTC.

The chain employs TRBV4-1 and TRBJ2-4; 9 bases align to TRBD1. CDR1 and CDR2 (germline): MGHRA, YSYEKL. Germline trimming cut 1 base from V and 9 bases from J; bases unmatched to any gene: 7. The CDR3 sequence is 15 residues long. The chain's CDR3 is CASSQGRDRVGIQYF. In DNA, the CDR3 is TGCGCCAGCAGCCAAGGAAGGGACAGGGTCGGCATTCAGTACTTC.

This clone occurred a few times. Additional DNA sequences in this sample encode the identical CDR3. V usage is TRBV27 and J usage is TRBJ1-5, with D unclear. CDR1 MNHEY and CDR2 SMNVEV come from the germline V gene (reference sequence). The V and J ends lost 3 bases and 7 bases respectively, with 10 bases between them. This CDR3 has 13 residues. The CDR3 loop is CASSFGLRQPQHF. In nucleotides, the CDR3 is TGTGCCAGCAGTTTCGGGCTACGGCAGCCCCAGCATTTT.

This chain uses TRBV2 with TRBJ2-5; no definite D call. The CDR3 spans 12 residues. Deletions cut 4 bases from V and 1 base from J, with 4 bases between. Germline V gene data show CDR1 as SNHLY and CDR2 as FYNNEI. Written as DNA, the CDR3 is TGTGCCAGCAGTGGAATCCAAGAGACCCAGTACTTC. It translates to CASSGIQETQYF. The variable domain in full, with the rest retrieved from reference TRBV2 and TRBJ2-5, is EPEVTQTPSHQVTQMGQEVILRCVPISNHLYFYWYRQILGQKVEFLVSFYNNEISEKSEIFDDQFSVERPDGSNFTLKIRSTKLEDSAMYFCASSGIQETQYFGPGTRLLVL.

The chain uses TRBV9 and TRBJ1-1, with 7 positions matching TRBD1. V was clipped by 2 bases and J by 1 base; unmatched bases: 8. The germline V gene encodes CDR1 SGDLS and CDR2 YYNGEE. CDR3 size: 16 residues. The CDR3 DNA follows: TGTGCCAGCAGCGTCGACAGGGACCGGGGGAACACTGAAGCTTTCTTT. Protein product: CASSVDRDRGNTEAFF.

The chain is built from TRBV7-9 and TRBJ2-4, with 9 nucleotides matching TRBD1. There are 13 residues in the CDR3. V lost 6 bases to trimming and J lost 8 bases; unmatched junction nucleotides: 5. Per the germline V gene, CDR1 is SEHNR and CDR2 is FQNEAQ (reference sequence). The CDR3 DNA sequence: TGTGCCAGCAGGACAGGGGGTATGGACATTCAGTACTTC. As protein: CASRTGGMDIQYF.

The chain is built from TRBV27 and TRBJ2-5, with D uncertain. V lost 4 bases to trimming and J lost 0 bases, with 9 bases between them. The CDR3 has 14 amino acids. CDR1 MNHEY and CDR2 SMNVEV come from the germline V gene (reference sequence). The CDR3 region has the DNA TGTGCCAGCAGTTCCACAGCCTACCAAGAGACCCAGTACTTC. This encodes CASSSTAYQETQYF.

The chain recombines TRBV7-9 with TRBJ2-7; TRBD2 agrees at 11 bases. J gave up 3 bases and V 4 bases, and 5 bases lay outside the gene matches. The CDR3 runs to 15 residues. The germline CDR1 and CDR2 sequences are SEHNR and FQNEAQ (reference sequence). The CDR3 loop is CASSSTTSGIYEQYF. The CDR3 region has the DNA TGTGCCAGCAGCTCTACGACTAGCGGGATCTACGAGCAGTACTTC.

The rearrangement joins TRBV27 to TRBJ1-5; possibly TRBD1 for D (5 bases). The CDR3 runs 15 residues. Germline-derived CDR1 and CDR2 are MNHEY and SMNVEV (reference sequence). V was shortened by 8 bases and J by 2 bases, with 16 bases between the two germline ends. CDR3 sequence (DNA): TGTGCCAGCCGTGGCGGGGGGTTGGGCAATCAGCCCCAGCATTTT. Translating gives CASRGGGLGNQPQHF.